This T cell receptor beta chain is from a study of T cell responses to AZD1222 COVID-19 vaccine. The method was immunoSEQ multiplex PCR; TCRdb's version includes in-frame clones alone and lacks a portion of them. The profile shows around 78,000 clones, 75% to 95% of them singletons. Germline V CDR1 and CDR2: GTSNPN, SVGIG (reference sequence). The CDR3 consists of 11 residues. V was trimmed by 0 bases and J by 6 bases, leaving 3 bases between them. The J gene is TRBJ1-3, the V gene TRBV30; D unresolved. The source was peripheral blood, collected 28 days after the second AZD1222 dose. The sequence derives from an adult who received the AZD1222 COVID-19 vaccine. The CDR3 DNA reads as TGTGCCTGGAGTGTAACAAACACCATATATTTT. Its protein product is CAWSVTNTIYF.